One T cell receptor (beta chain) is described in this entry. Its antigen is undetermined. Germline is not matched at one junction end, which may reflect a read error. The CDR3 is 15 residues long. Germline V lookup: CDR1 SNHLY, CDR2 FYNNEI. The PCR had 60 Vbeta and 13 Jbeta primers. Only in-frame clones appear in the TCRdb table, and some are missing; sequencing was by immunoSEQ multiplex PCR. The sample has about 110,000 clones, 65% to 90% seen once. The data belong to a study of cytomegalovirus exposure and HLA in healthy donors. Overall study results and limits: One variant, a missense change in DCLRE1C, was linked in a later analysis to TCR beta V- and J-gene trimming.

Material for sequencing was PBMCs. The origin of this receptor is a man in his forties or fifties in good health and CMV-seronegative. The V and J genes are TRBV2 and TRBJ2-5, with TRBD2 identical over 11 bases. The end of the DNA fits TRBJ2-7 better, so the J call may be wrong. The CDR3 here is CASRERLAGTYEQYF. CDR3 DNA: TGTGCCAGCCGTGAGAGACTAGCGGGGACCTACGAGCAGTACTTC.